This T cell receptor beta chain was found in a study of T cells in Graves' hyperthyroidism and ophthalmopathy (dated by TCRdb to the late 2010s). Turning to the overall study: Peripheral blood was collected at initial diagnosis, before any treatment. According to the paper, TCR Vbeta CDR3 sequencing was carried out on over 130 peripheral blood samples, which came from approximately 41 ophthalmopathy, approximately 72 hyperthyroidism and roughly 17 progressor patients. A discovery cohort of around 100 patients, roughly 43 with Graves' ophthalmopathy and 57 with stable Graves' hyperthyroidism, was used to find distinguishing TCR V-J signatures. An independent validation cohort of around 20 hyperthyroidism patients and about 15 patients who later progressed to ophthalmopathy tested prospective prediction of ophthalmopathy. In addition, the study compared T-cell repertoires in thyroid tissue and in blood from over 5 Graves' hyperthyroidism patients. After blood sampling, hyperthyroidism patients were treated with methimazole at a starting dose of 30 mg daily, and ophthalmopathy patients were treated with high-dose intravenous methylprednisolone. The 90 to 100 discovery patients were randomly split 7:3 into training and test sets. What the work shows at the level of the full study, not this receptor alone: Most expanded thyroid clonotypes (frequency above 0.001) were also detected in blood, suggesting blood repertoires may reflect thyroid immune responses. A 13 V-J signature model separated ophthalmopathy from stable hyperthyroidism, with roughly 88% sensitivity and about 81% specificity in cross-validation and 80%/75% in testing. No statistical method was used to set the sample size in advance, and investigators knew the group allocation. In validation, progression to ophthalmopathy was predicted by the model with about 70% sensitivity and around 76% specificity, a median of roughly six months before onset.

The TCR beta CDR3 regions were amplified from the RNA transcripts. For the first round of RT-PCR on the TCR CDR3, the HTBI primer set was used together with the Qiagen OneStep RT-PCR kit. Libraries were constructed in a second round of multiplex PCR, after which size selection and purification were carried out. Paired-end sequencing of the libraries was performed with 100 bp reads on an Illumina HiSeq2000. Processing in the source paper ran as follows. Raw data were processed with SOAPnuke, discarding reads with adapters, uncalled bases, mean Phred below 15, or no exact constant-primer or identifier match. COPE v1.2.5 was used to merge the high-quality paired reads, and each unique nucleotide sequence was defined as a clonotype. Clonotypes were aligned to IMGT TRBV, TRBD and TRBJ reference segments using MiTCR v1.1. The analysis included only V-J combinations with a frequency above 0.0001, which together covered roughly 99% of the repertoires. The TCS score was defined as the ratio of F50 (clonal expansion) to E x V (chaos), calculated using BLOSUM62-based TCRdist between CDR3 peptides within each V-J. Welch's t-statistics and random forest reduced fewer than 550 V-J features to 10 to 15, which were used in a naive Bayes classifier (R e1071). TCRdb reran the public reads through fastp at Q25 and MiXCR, keeping productive beta chains. Entries that share a CDR3 protein sequence are merged under the most common genes and DNA. The V and J calls follow TCRdb's processing rather than the paper's. For this sample there are fewer than 750,000 distinct CDR3 sequences; 13% to 15% appear just once. 12% of the sample goes to the ten largest clones.

This clonotype was recorded many times. It has no known antigen specificity. No per-base quality is available; no much larger clone lies one base away. Ophthalmopathy patients had moderately to severely active disease, with a Clinical Activity Score of 3 or more, a NOSPECS grade of 4 or more, and a disease duration of less than 3 months. The study excluded patients with uncontrolled infections, other autoimmune diseases, pregnancy or lactation. Clinical symptoms, serum thyroxine and TRAb, thyroid ultrasound, and orbital computed tomography formed the basis for the diagnoses. PBMCs were isolated from about 9 ml of fresh peripheral blood by Ficoll-Paque density gradient centrifugation. Total RNA was extracted using Trizol reagent, and RNA quality was assessed on an Agilent 2100 Bioanalyzer. In the germline V gene (reference sequence), CDR1 corresponds to DFQATT and CDR2 to SNEGSKA. The CDR3 goes from the cysteine to the phenylalanine over 16 residues. The entry retains the CDR3 DNA only, 48 bases that are in frame from base 1. Trimming takes 4 bases off V and 8 bases off J; junction bases not matched to a gene: 16.

The sequence came from a woman between 50 and 59 years old with Graves' ophthalmopathy. The sequenced sample was blood. This chain is built from TRBV20-1 and TRBJ2-3; 9 central bases correspond to TRBD2. The CDR3 here reads CSANPVAGDEGLTQYF. The DNA sequence is TGCAGTGCTAACCCCGTAGCGGGAGATGAAGGGCTTACGCAGTATTTT.